The sequence of this T cell receptor (beta chain) was determined in a study of neurological immune-mediated disorders. Study outcomes and limitations: Association of the multiple sclerosis repertoire cluster with clinical or MRI features was not observed for any feature. The expanded clones of different subjects shared no CDR3 amino acid sequences (suggesting private repertoires in all groups).

A 10-nucleotide random UMI tagged transcripts in template-switch 5'RACE cDNA synthesis. Every sequencing run returned over 200 million TCR-beta sequences, which were derived from 15-18 subjects. Using its own MiXCR run on the 5' RACE reads, TCRdb lists one record per CDR3 protein. The table has some 65,000 distinct CDR3 sequences, around 4% seen once. This clonotype has a count of ten or more. The target antigen is unknown. Germline V gene lookup returns CDR1 SEHNR and CDR2 FQNEAQ (reference sequence). The germline V and J ends were trimmed by 4 bases and 4 bases, with 13 bases remaining between them. CDR3 length equals 15 residues.

The TCR originated in a man aged 50-60 years with multiple sclerosis. J is TRBJ2-2 and V is TRBV7-9; possibly TRBD2 for D (6 bases). Material: PBMCs. The CDR3 reads CASSSPGLPTGELFF. For the CDR3, the DNA is TGTGCCAGCAGCTCACCGGGACTCCCCACCGGGGAGCTGTTTTTT.